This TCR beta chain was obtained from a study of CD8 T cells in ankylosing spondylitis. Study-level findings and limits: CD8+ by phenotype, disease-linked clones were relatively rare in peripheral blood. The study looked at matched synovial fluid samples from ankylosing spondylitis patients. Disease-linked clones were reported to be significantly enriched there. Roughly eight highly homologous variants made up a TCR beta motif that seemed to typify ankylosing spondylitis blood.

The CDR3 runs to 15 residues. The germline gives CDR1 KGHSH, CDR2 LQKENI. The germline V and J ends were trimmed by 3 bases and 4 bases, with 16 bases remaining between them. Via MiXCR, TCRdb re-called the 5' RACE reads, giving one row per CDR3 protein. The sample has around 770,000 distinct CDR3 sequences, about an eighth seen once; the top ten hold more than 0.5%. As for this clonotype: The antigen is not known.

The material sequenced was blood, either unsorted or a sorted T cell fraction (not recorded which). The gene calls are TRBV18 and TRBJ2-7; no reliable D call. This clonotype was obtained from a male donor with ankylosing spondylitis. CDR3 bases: TGTGCCAGCTCACCCCTTAGGGCAAAAGGATACGAGCAGTACTTC. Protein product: CASSPLRAKGYEQYF. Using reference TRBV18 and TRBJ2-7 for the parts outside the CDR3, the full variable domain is NAGVMQNPRHLVRRRGQEARLRCSPMKGHSHVYWYRQLPEEGLKFMVYLQKENIIDESGMPKERFSAEFPKEGPSILRIQQVVRGDSAAYFCASSPLRAKGYEQYFGPGTRLTVT.